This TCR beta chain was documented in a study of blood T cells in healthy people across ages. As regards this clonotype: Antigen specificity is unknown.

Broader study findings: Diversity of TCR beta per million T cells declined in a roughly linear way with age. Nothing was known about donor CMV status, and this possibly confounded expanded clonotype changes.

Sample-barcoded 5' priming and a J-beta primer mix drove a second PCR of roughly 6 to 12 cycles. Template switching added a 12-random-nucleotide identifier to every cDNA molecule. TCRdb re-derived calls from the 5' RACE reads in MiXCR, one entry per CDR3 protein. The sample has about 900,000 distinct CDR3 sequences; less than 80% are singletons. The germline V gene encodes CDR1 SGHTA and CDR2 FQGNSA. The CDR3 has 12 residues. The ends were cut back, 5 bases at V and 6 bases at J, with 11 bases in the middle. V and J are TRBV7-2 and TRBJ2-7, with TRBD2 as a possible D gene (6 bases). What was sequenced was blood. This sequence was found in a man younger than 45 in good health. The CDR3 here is CASSKSSVEQYF. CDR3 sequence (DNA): TGTGCCAGCAGCAAATCTAGCGTCGAGCAGTACTTC.